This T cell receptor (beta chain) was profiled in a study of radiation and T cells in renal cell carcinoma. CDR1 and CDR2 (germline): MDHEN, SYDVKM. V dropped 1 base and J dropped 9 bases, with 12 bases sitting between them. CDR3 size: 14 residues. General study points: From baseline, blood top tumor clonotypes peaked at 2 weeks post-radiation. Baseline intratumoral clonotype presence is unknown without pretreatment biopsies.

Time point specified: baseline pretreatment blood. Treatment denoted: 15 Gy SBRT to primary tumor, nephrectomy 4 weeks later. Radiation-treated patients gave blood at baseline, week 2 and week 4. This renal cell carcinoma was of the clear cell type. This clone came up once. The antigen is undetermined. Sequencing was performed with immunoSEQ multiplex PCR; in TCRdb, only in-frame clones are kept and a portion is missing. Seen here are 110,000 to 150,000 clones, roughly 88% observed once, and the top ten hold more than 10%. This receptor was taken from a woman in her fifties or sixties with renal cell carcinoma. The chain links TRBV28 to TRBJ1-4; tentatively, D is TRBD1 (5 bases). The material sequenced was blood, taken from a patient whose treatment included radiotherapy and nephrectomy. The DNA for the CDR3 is TGTGCCAGCAGTTTATCGGGGGGACGGAAAAAACTGTTTTTT. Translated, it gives CASSLSGGRKKLFF.